The 5 T cell receptor beta chains presented below share a single source sample, sequenced in a study of cytomegalovirus exposure and HLA in healthy donors. Use of 60 Vbeta and 13 Jbeta primers characterized the PCR. Only in-frame clones appear in the TCRdb table, and some are missing; sequencing was by immunoSEQ multiplex PCR. The data hold about 80,000 clones, with roughly 80% observed a single time. The sample consisted of PBMCs. The receptors originated from a woman aged 50 to 65 in good health and CMV-seropositive.

The V and J genes are TRBV14 and TRBJ2-2, with 7 bases aligning to TRBD1. Germline V gene lookup returns CDR1 SGHDN and CDR2 FVKESK. With 3 bases clipped from V and 0 bases from J, the junction kept 1 base outside the gene matches. CDR3 length: 15 residues. Here the CDR3 DNA reads TGTGCCAGCAGCCACAGGGGGACGAACACCGGGGAGCTGTTTTTT. Its protein is CASSHRGTNTGELFF.

The J gene is TRBJ1-1, the V gene TRBV18, with D perhaps matching TRBD1 (5 bases). Germline V gene sequence: CDR1 KGHSH, CDR2 LQKENI. Trimming stripped 2 bases from V and 4 bases from J, with 17 bases between. The CDR3 loop spans 16 amino acids. The CDR3 sequence is CASSPVAQAGGTEAFF. Here the CDR3 DNA reads TGTGCCAGCTCACCAGTAGCACAGGCTGGCGGCACTGAAGCTTTCTTT.

V and J are TRBV19 and TRBJ2-6; maybe TRBD1 (5 bases). CDR3 length: 15 amino acids. Trimming took 9 bases from V and 2 from J, leaving 14 bases between them. From germline, CDR1 is LNHDA and CDR2 SQIVND (reference sequence). The CDR3 DNA is TGTGCCAGCCACCCTGAAGGGGCTGGGGCCAACGTCCTGACTTTC. Amino acids: CASHPEGAGANVLTF.

This chain uses TRBV9 with TRBJ1-4, with D unclear. CDR1 is SGDLS and CDR2 is YYNGEE in the germline V gene. Trimming cost V 0 bases and J 8 bases, with 11 bases left between them. The CDR3 extends over 14 amino acids. The CDR3 loop is CASSVAGFREKLFF. CDR3 coding DNA: TGTGCCAGCAGCGTAGCGGGGTTCAGGGAAAAACTGTTTTTT.

The chain joins TRBV7-3 to TRBJ1-3, with D perhaps TRBD1 (5 bases). From germline, CDR1 is SGHTA and CDR2 FQGTGA. Trimming pared 4 bases from V and 4 bases from J, leaving 8 bases between. CDR3 length equals 13 residues. CDR3 DNA sequence: TGTGCCAGCAGCTCGGCAGGGGGAAACACCATATATTTT. Its protein is CASSSAGGNTIYF.